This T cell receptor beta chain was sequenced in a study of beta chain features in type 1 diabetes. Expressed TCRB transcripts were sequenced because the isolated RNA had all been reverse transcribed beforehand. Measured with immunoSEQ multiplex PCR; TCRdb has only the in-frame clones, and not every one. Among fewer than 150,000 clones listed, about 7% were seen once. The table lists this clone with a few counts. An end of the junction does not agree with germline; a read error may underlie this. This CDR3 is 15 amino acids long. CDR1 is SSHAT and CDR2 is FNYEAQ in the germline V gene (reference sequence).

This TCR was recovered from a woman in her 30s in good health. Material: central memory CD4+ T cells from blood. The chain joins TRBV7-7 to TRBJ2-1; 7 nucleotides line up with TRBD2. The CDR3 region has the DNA TGTGCTAGCAGCCCCGTAATGACTAGCTGGGGTGAGCAGTTCTTC. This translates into CASSPVMTSWGEQFF.